These 18 T cell receptor beta chains came from one sample sequenced in a study of T cell changes during pregnancy in multiple sclerosis (dated by TCRdb to about 2019). Libraries were constructed by the immunoSEQ multiplex PCR assay. TCRdb provides this immuneACCESS table in a form limited to in-frame rearrangements. Some clones are lacking; in checked studies, under half of them reflect an unresolved V gene, and why the rest are absent is not known. The sample table holds 20,000 to 25,000 clones, of which around 81% were seen once. The ten top clones hold 15% to 18% of the sample. The source was CD8+ T cells from peripheral blood mononuclear cells, collected in the first trimester of pregnancy. The receptors here all came from a female donor in good health, enrolled as a control in a pregnancy study.

The gene calls are TRBV25-1 and TRBJ1-5; 7 positions match TRBD1. CDR3 length: 16 amino acids. The germline CDR1 and CDR2 sequences are MGHDK and SYGVNS. Trimming removed 5 bases from V and 2 bases from J; junction bases left unmatched: 9. The CDR3 sequence is CASSLPSDRGNQPQHF. DNA for the CDR3: TGTGCCAGCAGTCTTCCCTCCGACAGGGGCAATCAGCCCCAGCATTTT. Supplemented by reference TRBV25-1 and TRBJ1-5, the full variable domain reads EADIYQTPRYLVIGTGKKITLECSQTMGHDKMYWYQQDPGMELHLIHYSYGVNSTEKGDLSSESTVSRIRTEHFPLTLESARPSHTSQYLCASSLPSDRGNQPQHFGDGTRLSIL.

This chain links TRBV21-1 with TRBJ2-7; the DNA was not used to check the table's D call, TRBD1. TRBV21-1 is tagged as a pseudogene. The CDR3 loop spans 14 amino acids. The CDR3 region is CAIGGTGGIGEQYF. CDR3 in DNA: TGTGCCATCGGGGGGACAGGGGGTATCGGCGAGCAGTACTTC.

The chain couples TRBV4-3 to TRBJ2-7; tentative D call: TRBD1 (6 bases). The germline V gene has CDR1 LGHNA and CDR2 YSLEER. This CDR3 has 13 amino acids. V was shortened by 0 bases and J by 5 bases, with 8 bases between the two germline ends. DNA for the CDR3: TGCGCCAGCAGCCAAGACAGGGGCCACGAGCAGTACTTC. It translates to CASSQDRGHEQYF.

This clone has just one count. The chain uses TRBV6-1 and TRBJ2-2; TRBD2 agrees at 10 bases. The junction had 3 bases not matched to a gene; V was cut back by 8 bases and J by 3 bases. The CDR3 is 14 residues long. Germline V gene data show CDR1 as MNHNS and CDR2 as SASEGT. The CDR3 loop reads CASGTSADTGELFF. In nucleotides, the CDR3 is TGTGCCAGCGGGACTAGCGCCGACACCGGGGAGCTGTTTTTT.

This clone occurred once. The chain has TRBV6-1 and TRBJ2-7, with 8 bases aligning to TRBD1. The germline V gene encodes CDR1 MNHNS and CDR2 SASEGT. The CDR3 contains 15 residues. V lost 5 bases to trimming and J lost 0 bases; unmatched junction nucleotides: 6. CDR3 coding DNA: TGTGCCAGCAGTCCGGAGACAGGGGCCTCCTACGAGCAGTACTTC. As protein: CASSPETGASYEQYF.

The chain carries TRBV15 and TRBJ2-1; no clear D gene. The CDR3 sequence is 13 residues long. Germline V gene data show CDR1 as LNHNV and CDR2 as YYDKDF (reference sequence). With 0 bases removed from V and 8 bases from J, the gap between germline ends came to 8 bases. CDR3 in DNA: TGTGCCACCAGCAGAGATATTCGGGATGAGCAGTTCTTC. It codes for CATSRDIRDEQFF.

V and J are TRBV27 and TRBJ1-1; weak D call: TRBD1 (6 bases). The CDR3 extends over 12 amino acids. V lost 6 bases and J lost 1, with 6 bases in between. Germline values: CDR1 MNHEY, CDR2 SMNVEV (reference sequence). The CDR3 spells CASRQGNTEAFF. CDR3 bases: TGTGCCAGCAGACAGGGGAACACTGAAGCTTTCTTT.

This chain links TRBV10-3 with TRBJ1-1; 11 bases line up with TRBD1. The CDR3 spans 17 residues. V trimming: 6 bases; J trimming: 3 bases; junction bases outside the gene matches: 12. From germline, CDR1 is ENHRY and CDR2 SYGVKD. CDR3 loop: CAISGQGARRSYTEAFF. In DNA form, the CDR3 reads TGTGCCATCAGCGGACAGGGGGCAAGGCGGAGCTACACTGAAGCTTTCTTT.

The chain uses TRBV28 and TRBJ2-7, with TRBD1 identical over 8 bases. CDR3 length: 15 residues. J was trimmed by 0 bases and V by 4 bases; bases with no gene match: 5. Per the germline V gene, CDR1 is MDHEN and CDR2 is SYDVKM. Here the CDR3 DNA reads TGTGCCAGCAGTTATGGGACAGGTGGCTCCTACGAGCAGTACTTC. Translation: CASSYGTGGSYEQYF.

V is TRBV18 and J is TRBJ2-7; 10 bases agree with TRBD2. Germline V gene data show CDR1 as KGHSH and CDR2 as LQKENI. CDR3 length: 17 amino acids. Trimming cost V 2 bases and J 2 bases; bases outside gene matches: 9. CDR3 protein: CASSPGLAGVNTYEQYF. CDR3 DNA sequence: TGTGCCAGCTCACCAGGGCTAGCGGGGGTCAACACCTACGAGCAGTACTTC. Filled out from reference TRBV18 and TRBJ2-7, the complete variable domain reads NAGVMQNPRHLVRRRGQEARLRCSPMKGHSHVYWYRQLPEEGLKFMVYLQKENIIDESGMPKERFSAEFPKEGPSILRIQQVVRGDSAAYFCASSPGLAGVNTYEQYFGPGTRLTVT.

V usage is TRBV10-3 and J usage is TRBJ2-1, with D tentatively TRBD1 (6 bases). The V gene's germline CDR1 is ENHRY and CDR2 SYGVKD. The CDR3 spans 16 residues. V was shortened by 2 bases and J by 3 bases, with 14 bases between the two germline ends. The CDR3 loop is CAISEGRQASYNEQFF. The CDR3 bases are TGTGCCATCAGTGAGGGGCGACAGGCCAGCTACAATGAGCAGTTCTTC.

This clone was seen just once. This chain uses TRBV4-1 with TRBJ2-1; 10 positions match TRBD2. The junction had 11 bases not matched to a gene; V was cut back by 4 bases and J by 8 bases. The CDR3 is 16 amino acids. Per the germline V gene, CDR1 is MGHRA and CDR2 is YSYEKL. The CDR3 DNA is TGCGCCAGCAGCCCCTTACCTAGCGGGAGTAGGGATGAGCAGTTCTTC. It yields the protein CASSPLPSGSRDEQFF.

The J gene is TRBJ2-7, the V gene TRBV7-2; TRBD1 matches 7 bases. This CDR3 is 14 amino acids long. The junction had 6 bases not matched to a gene; V was cut back by 5 bases and J by 2 bases. Germline V gene lookup returns CDR1 SGHTA and CDR2 FQGNSA. In DNA, the CDR3 is TGTGCCAGCAGCCCAGGGACAGAGACCTACGAGCAGTACTTC. It encodes CASSPGTETYEQYF.

The V gene is TRBV19, the J gene TRBJ1-1; D remains unclear. Germline V gene data show CDR1 as LNHDA and CDR2 as SQIVND (reference sequence). CDR3 length: 14 amino acids. The CDR3 bases are TGTGGACCTCACTCATCAGGCCTACACGAGGAAGCTTTCTTT. Its translation is CGPHSSGLHEEAFF.

The gene calls are TRBV30 and TRBJ2-3, with D possibly being TRBD2 (6 bases). Trimming took off 3 bases at V and 2 bases at J, with 6 bases between the two ends. The CDR3 is 12 amino acids. From germline, CDR1 is GTSNPN and CDR2 SVGIG (reference sequence). CDR3 region: CAWRDYTDTQYF. The CDR3 nucleotides read TGTGCCTGGAGGGACTACACAGATACGCAGTATTTT.

This clone was seen more than once but under ten times. The J gene is TRBJ2-1, the V gene TRBV6-1, with 9 bases fitting TRBD2. V was clipped by 1 base and J by 2 bases; unmatched bases: 3. The CDR3 is 16 amino acids. Germline-derived CDR1 and CDR2 are MNHNS and SASEGT. CDR3 region: CASSEGASGAYNEQFF. CDR3 coding DNA: TGTGCCAGCAGTGAAGGGGCTAGCGGGGCCTACAATGAGCAGTTCTTC.

The rearrangement joins TRBV9 to TRBJ2-3; D might be TRBD2 (6 bases). V was cut by 4 bases and J by 3 bases, with 18 bases left in between. CDR1 is SGDLS and CDR2 is YYNGEE in the germline V gene. This CDR3 has 16 residues. The CDR3 DNA reads as TGTGCCAGCAGCCCCGAGGGCAATAGCGGTACAGATACGCAGTATTTT. Protein sequence: CASSPEGNSGTDTQYF.

V is TRBV6-1 and J is TRBJ2-5; 10 nucleotides match TRBD2. This CDR3 spans 18 amino acids. J was trimmed by 5 bases and V by 0 bases; bases with no gene match: 12. Germline V gene lookup returns CDR1 MNHNS and CDR2 SASEGT. CDR3 DNA sequence: TGTGCCAGCAGTGAAGCGCTTCGAGTAGCGGGAGGAGCGGAGACCCAGTACTTC. It codes for CASSEALRVAGGAETQYF.